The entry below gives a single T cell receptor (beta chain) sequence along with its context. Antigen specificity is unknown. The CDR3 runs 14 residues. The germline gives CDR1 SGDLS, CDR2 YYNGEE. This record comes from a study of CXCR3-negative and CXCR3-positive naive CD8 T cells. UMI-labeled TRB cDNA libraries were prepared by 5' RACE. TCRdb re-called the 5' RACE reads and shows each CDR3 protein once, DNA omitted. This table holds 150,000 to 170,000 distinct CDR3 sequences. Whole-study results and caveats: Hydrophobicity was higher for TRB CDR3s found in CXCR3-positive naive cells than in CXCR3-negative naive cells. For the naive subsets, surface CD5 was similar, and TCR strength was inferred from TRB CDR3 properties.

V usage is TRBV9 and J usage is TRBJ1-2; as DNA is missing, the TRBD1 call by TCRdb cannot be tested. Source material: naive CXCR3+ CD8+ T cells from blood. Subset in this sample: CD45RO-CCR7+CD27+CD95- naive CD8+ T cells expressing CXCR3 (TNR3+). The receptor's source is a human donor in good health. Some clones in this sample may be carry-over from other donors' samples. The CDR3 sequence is CASSVVGTDYGYTF.